The rows below give T cell receptor beta chains drawn from one sample of a study of CD8 T cells in Susac syndrome. TCRdb re-called the immunoSEQ multiplex PCR reads through MiXCR, storing one row per CDR3 protein. Of a few hundred thousand distinct CDR3 sequences listed, approximately 84% were seen once; the top ten hold approximately 0.11%. Sequencing used CD8+ T cells from PBMCs. The source is a human donor with multiple sclerosis. Each CDR3 is given with its conserved first and last residue. Fields, in order: clone size, D gene, J gene, V gene, CDR3 DNA, CDR3 protein. D genes are given only for firm matches. Not all rows give a size; the values are once, few, many and, for expanded clones, a class.

size: few; D: -; J: TRBJ2-3; V: TRBV5-1; DNA: TGCGCCAGCAGCTCCTCGAGGCTCACAGATACGCAGTATTTT; CDR3: CASSSSRLTDTQYF
size: once; D: TRBD2; J: TRBJ2-1; V: TRBV28; DNA: TGTGCCAGCAGTACAACCGGGACTAGCGGTAGGAATGAGCAGTTCTTC; CDR3: CASSTTGTSGRNEQFF
size: -; D: -; J: TRBJ2-6; V: TRBV7-9; DNA: TGTGCCAGCAGCTTATACCACTCTGGGGCCAACGTCCTGACTTTC; CDR3: CASSLYHSGANVLTF
size: -; D: -; J: TRBJ1-1; V: TRBV27; DNA: TGTGCCAGCAGTTTATCAGCCTACTCTGAAGCTTTCTTT; CDR3: CASSLSAYSEAFF
size: few; D: TRBD2; J: TRBJ2-2; V: TRBV7-3; DNA: TGTGCCAGCAGCCCTACTAGCGGGAGAAGGAGCGGGGAGCTGTTTTTT; CDR3: CASSPTSGRRSGELFF
size: -; D: TRBD1; J: TRBJ2-1; V: TRBV15; DNA: TGTGCCACCAGCAGAGGAAGTCAGACAGGGGTCTACAATGAGCAGTTCTTC; CDR3: CATSRGSQTGVYNEQFF
size: -; D: TRBD1; J: TRBJ1-2; V: TRBV4-1; DNA: TGCGCCAGCAGGCCCGTAGGGACAGATAGAAAATATGGCTACACCTTC; CDR3: CASRPVGTDRKYGYTF
size: once; D: TRBD1; J: TRBJ2-6; V: TRBV28; DNA: TGTGCCAGCGACACCAGGACAGGAAGCTCTGGGGCCAACGTCCTGACTTTC; CDR3: CASDTRTGSSGANVLTF
size: -; D: -; J: TRBJ2-7; V: TRBV28; DNA: TGTGCCAGCAGTTTTGGGGGAGAAGGGTACGAGCAGTACTTC; CDR3: CASSFGGEGYEQYF
size: -; D: -; J: TRBJ1-4; V: TRBV27; DNA: TGTGCCAGCAGTTTAAGCCCCTATGCAACTAATGAAAAACTGTTTTTT; CDR3: CASSLSPYATNEKLFF
size: once; D: -; J: TRBJ1-1; V: TRBV30; DNA: TGTGCCTGGGCCCTGGGGGTTGCCACTGAAGCTTTCTTT; CDR3: CAWALGVATEAFF
size: -; D: -; J: TRBJ2-7; V: TRBV5-1; DNA: TGCGCCAGCAGCTTGGGATGGGAAAGCGTTACCCATTCCTACGAGCAGTACTTC; CDR3: CASSLGWESVTHSYEQYF
size: -; D: TRBD2; J: TRBJ2-1; V: TRBV7-9; DNA: TGTGCCAGCAGCTTAATCCGCGGGAGCGATGAGCAGTTCTTC; CDR3: CASSLIRGSDEQFF
size: -; D: -; J: TRBJ2-7; V: TRBV7-9; DNA: TGTGCCAGCAGTGAACAGAACCCCCACGAGCAGTACTTC; CDR3: CASSEQNPHEQYF
size: few; D: TRBD1; J: TRBJ1-5; V: TRBV6-1; DNA: TGTGCCAGCAGTGTACAGGGGGATAGCAATCAGCCCCAGCATTTT; CDR3: CASSVQGDSNQPQHF
size: -; D: -; J: TRBJ1-6; V: TRBV5-5; DNA: TGTGCCAGCATGGACAGTGGAAGCTCCTATAATTCACCCCTCCACTTT; CDR3: CASMDSGSSYNSPLHF
size: -; D: -; J: TRBJ2-7; V: TRBV6-5; DNA: TGTGCCAGCAGTTACGCAAGGACACCCTACGAGCAGTACTTC; CDR3: CASSYARTPYEQYF
size: -; D: TRBD2; J: TRBJ2-3; V: TRBV7-3; DNA: TGTGCCAGCAGCTTAGCAGCGGGAGGAACAGATACGCAGTATTTT; CDR3: CASSLAAGGTDTQYF
size: once; D: -; J: TRBJ2-7; V: TRBV27; DNA: TGTGCCAGCAGTTTATCCCCAGGGAGGTACGAGCAGTACTTC; CDR3: CASSLSPGRYEQYF
size: -; D: -; J: TRBJ1-1; V: TRBV19; DNA: TGTGCCAGTAGTCCCGGTGGGGGAGGTACTGAAGCTTTCTTT; CDR3: CASSPGGGGTEAFF
size: -; D: -; J: TRBJ2-4; V: TRBV27; DNA: TGTGCCAGCAGCCTTATGAGGGACACACGAAACATTCAGTACTTC; CDR3: CASSLMRDTRNIQYF
size: once; D: -; J: TRBJ2-1; V: TRBV5-6; DNA: TGTGCCAGCAGAGGAGGGGGGAGAGAGCAGTTCTTC; CDR3: CASRGGGREQFF
size: -; D: -; J: TRBJ1-5; V: TRBV9; DNA: TGTGCCAGCAGCGTAGGGGACGGTGGGGGTCAGCCCCAGCATTTT; CDR3: CASSVGDGGGQPQHF
size: -; D: TRBD2; J: TRBJ2-7; V: TRBV27; DNA: TGTGCCAGCAGTCCGGGGGGGGGCAGAGAAACCTACGAGCAGTACTTC; CDR3: CASSPGGGRETYEQYF
size: -; D: -; J: TRBJ2-1; V: TRBV7-8; DNA: TGTGCCAGCAGCAATGCCTTTGGCGGGCGGTTTGATTACAATGAGCAGTTCTTC; CDR3: CASSNAFGGRFDYNEQFF
size: few; D: TRBD1; J: TRBJ2-7; V: TRBV6-5; DNA: TGTGCCAGCAGTTACTCGACAGGGGGGACCTACGAGCAGTACTTC; CDR3: CASSYSTGGTYEQYF
size: -; D: -; J: TRBJ2-7; V: TRBV9; DNA: TGTGCCAGCAGCGTAGATCGACAGGCCGCCCTCTACGAGCAGTACTTC; CDR3: CASSVDRQAALYEQYF
size: -; D: -; J: TRBJ2-6; V: TRBV28; DNA: TGTGCCAGCAGACGTGACGGTTCTGGGGCCAACGTCCTGACTTTC; CDR3: CASRRDGSGANVLTF
size: -; D: -; J: TRBJ1-2; V: TRBV29-1; DNA: TGCAGCGACGGGCCCGGCTATGGCTACACCTTC; CDR3: CSDGPGYGYTF
size: -; D: -; J: TRBJ2-5; V: TRBV4-1; DNA: TGCGCCAGCAGCCAATGGGACGGGGTCGAGACCCAGTACTTC; CDR3: CASSQWDGVETQYF
size: few; D: TRBD2; J: TRBJ2-7; V: TRBV16; DNA: TGTGCCAGCAGCCAAGGACTAGCTTCCGAGCAGTACTTC; CDR3: CASSQGLASEQYF
size: -; D: -; J: TRBJ1-6; V: TRBV6-5; DNA: TGTGCCAGCAGTTTAGACGGCCTGTATAATTCACCCCTCCACTTT; CDR3: CASSLDGLYNSPLHF
size: -; D: TRBD2; J: TRBJ2-1; V: TRBV3-1; DNA: TGTGCCAGCAGCCAAGACACATGGACTAGTAGGGACAATGAGCAGTTCTTC; CDR3: CASSQDTWTSRDNEQFF
size: -; D: -; J: TRBJ1-6; V: TRBV16; DNA: TGTGCCAGCAGCCATGACTTCATGGATAATTCACCCCTCCACTTT; CDR3: CASSHDFMDNSPLHF
size: -; D: -; J: TRBJ1-2; V: TRBV27; DNA: TGTGCCAGCAGTTTATCGAAACAGGGCCTTTCGAGGTATGGCTACACCTTC; CDR3: CASSLSKQGLSRYGYTF
size: -; D: -; J: TRBJ1-2; V: TRBV4-1; DNA: TGCGCCAGCAGCCACGTTTTAAGACAGGCCTACGGTGGCTACACCTTC; CDR3: CASSHVLRQAYGGYTF
size: once; D: -; J: TRBJ2-1; V: TRBV19; DNA: TGTGCCAGTTTACCCCGGGACAGTTGGGGGGATGAGCAGTTCTTC; CDR3: CASLPRDSWGDEQFF
size: -; D: -; J: TRBJ2-5; V: TRBV27; DNA: TGTGCCAGCAGTCCTATTTGGGGGGCACACCAAGAGACCCAGTACTTC; CDR3: CASSPIWGAHQETQYF
size: -; D: -; J: TRBJ1-6; V: TRBV12-3/TRBV12-4; DNA: TGTGCCAGCAGGGATAGGACGAGCTCCTATAATTCACCCCTCCACTTT; CDR3: CASRDRTSSYNSPLHF
size: -; D: -; J: TRBJ1-1; V: TRBV2; DNA: TGTGCCAGCACTTTTCCAAACGTGGCCTGGAACACTGAAGCTTTCTTT; CDR3: CASTFPNVAWNTEAFF
size: -; D: -; J: TRBJ2-1; V: TRBV3-1; DNA: TGTGCCAGCAGTCAAGACGCCGGGACCTACAATGAGCAGTTCTTC; CDR3: CASSQDAGTYNEQFF